Listed below are T cell receptor beta chains from one sample, sequenced in a study of beta chain features in type 1 diabetes. Clones were sequenced by immunoSEQ multiplex PCR, and TCRdb holds only the in-frame ones, with some missing. This table has 140,000 or so clones, about 10% appearing once. Sequenced material: naive CD4+ T cells from blood. Receptor source: a man younger than 35 in good health. The CDR3 runs from the conserved cysteine through the conserved F or W. The D gene is left open where the match is weak. Clone size is given for some rows only: seen once, a few or many times, or a class if the clone is expanded.

J | D | size | V | DNA | CDR3
TRBJ2-7 | . | few | TRBV13 | TGTGCCAGCAGCCCGCGGGACGGATCCTACGAGCAGTACTTC | CASSPRDGSYEQYF
TRBJ2-7 | TRBD1 | . | TRBV20-1 | TGCAGTGCTTTGGACAGGGTCGAGCAGTACTTC | CSALDRVEQYF
TRBJ2-1 | . | few | TRBV2 | TGTGCCAGCATGGGGCCCCCCATTGTGTTCTTC | CASMGPPIVFF
TRBJ2-1 | TRBD1 | few | TRBV11-2 | TGTGCCAGCAGCCAGACAGGGAATTCCTACAATGAGCAGTTCTTC | CASSQTGNSYNEQFF
TRBJ1-2 | TRBD1 | few | TRBV7-3 | TGTGCCAGCAGCTCAACAACAGGGGACTATGGCTACACCTTC | CASSSTTGDYGYTF
TRBJ1-5 | . | few | TRBV6-1 | TGTGCCAGCATTTCAACGAGAAATCAGCCCCAGCATTTT | CASISTRNQPQHF
TRBJ1-2 | . | . | TRBV6-5 | TGTGCCAGCAGTTCCGGTTCCTATGGCTACACCTTC | CASSSGSYGYTF
TRBJ1-2 | TRBD1 | once | TRBV7-9 | TGCGCCAGCAGCCTCGACAGGGGCTATGGCTACACCTTC | CASSLDRGYGYTF
TRBJ1-6 | . | . | TRBV4-1 | TGCGCCAGCAGCCAAGATCAAACAGAATATAATTCACCCCTCCACTTT | CASSQDQTEYNSPLHF
TRBJ1-5 | TRBD1 | few | TRBV9 | TGTGCCAGCAGCCCAGGGGGCGGCAATCAGCCCCAGCATTTT | CASSPGGGNQPQHF